The T cell receptor beta chain under discussion was sequenced for a study of control samples from healthy donors and cancer patients. The protocol was immunoSEQ multiplex PCR, while the TCRdb copy is restricted to in-frame clones and leaves out a portion. The sample has roughly 88,000 clones, more than 85% seen once. V lost 0 bases and J lost 0, with 8 bases in between. Germline V CDR1 and CDR2: SNHLY, FYNNEI. CDR3 size: 15 residues. This clone was seen only once. Material: blood. V gene TRBV2 combines with J gene TRBJ1-2; D not certain. The source is a woman aged 30 to 39 in good health. CDR3 coding DNA: TGTGCCAGCAGTGAAGCGCTTGCAGCTAACTATGGCTACACCTTC. Protein product: CASSEALAANYGYTF.